One sample yielded the 22 T cell receptor beta chains listed below, sequenced in a study of shared T cell receptors in the human thymus. Only in-frame clones appear in the TCRdb table, and some are missing; sequencing was by immunoSEQ multiplex PCR. The table shows some 760,000 clones, with over 75% occurring only once. These records were also assigned to another study, of human thymus T cells.

The sequenced material came from thymocytes. These receptors originate from a girl under two years old with a congenital heart defect.

This clone was detected only once. This chain joins TRBV28 and TRBJ1-1; TRBD1 is a possible D gene (6 bases). Germline-derived CDR1 and CDR2 are MDHEN and SYDVKM. Trimming stripped 7 bases from V and 5 bases from J, with 17 bases between. This CDR3 has 14 residues. This CDR3 reads CASTFHRVRTEAFF. The CDR3 DNA is TGTGCCAGCACCTTCCACAGGGTTAGGACTGAAGCTTTCTTT.

This clone has a single count. This chain uses TRBV5-1 with TRBJ2-2; 9 nucleotides agree with TRBD1. V was pared by 3 bases and J by 3 bases, with 3 bases of the junction left unmatched. Germline V lookup: CDR1 SGHRS, CDR2 YFSETQ. The CDR3 totals 15 residues. For the CDR3, the DNA is TGCGCCAGCAGCTCCCGGACAGGGGACACCGGGGAGCTGTTTTTT. This encodes CASSSRTGDTGELFF. Filled out from reference TRBV5-1 and TRBJ2-2, the complete variable domain reads KAGVTQTPRYLIKTRGQQVTLSCSPISGHRSVSWYQQTPGQGLQFLFEYFSETQRNKGNFPGRFSGRQFSNSRSEMNVSTLELGDSALYLCASSSRTGDTGELFFGEGSRLTVL.

The chain combines TRBV7-8 with TRBJ1-2; 10 nucleotides align to TRBD1. Trimming took 5 bases from V and 3 from J; bases not matched to a gene: 9. Germline CDR1 is SGHVS and CDR2 is FQNEAQ. The CDR3 is made up of 16 amino acids. CDR3 in amino acids: CASSPTGTGDDYGYTF. The CDR3 DNA sequence: TGTGCCAGCAGCCCCACCGGGACAGGGGATGACTATGGCTACACCTTC.

V is TRBV11-2 and J is TRBJ1-1; unclear D gene. The CDR3 loop spans 16 amino acids. Trimming pared 4 bases from V and 5 bases from J, leaving 20 bases between. Germline-derived CDR1 and CDR2 are SGHAT and FQNNGV. The CDR3 region is CASSSPWVQPGTEAFF. CDR3 nucleotides: TGTGCCAGCAGCTCACCGTGGGTACAGCCGGGAACTGAAGCTTTCTTT.

In nucleotides, the CDR3 is TGTGCCAGCAGCTTAGGGAGTTCACCCCTCCACTTT. Translated, it gives CASSLGSSPLHF. The rearrangement joins TRBV7-9 to TRBJ1-6, with D unresolved. This CDR3 is built from 12 residues. Germline V gives CDR1 SEHNR, CDR2 FQNEAQ (reference sequence). Trimming stripped 1 base from V and 9 bases from J, with 4 bases between.

The CDR3 sequence: CASSQREQTRNTEAFF. CDR3 nucleotide sequence: TGTGCCAGCAGCCAACGGGAACAAACACGGAACACTGAAGCTTTCTTT. The chain joins TRBV14 to TRBJ1-1; D is undetermined. CDR1 SGHDN and CDR2 FVKESK come from the germline V gene. This CDR3 is 16 amino acids long. Trimming shortened V by 2 bases and J by 1 base, and 14 bases separated the two germline ends.

The genes are TRBV6-1 and TRBJ1-4; a possible D gene is TRBD1 (6 bases). CDR1 is MNHNS, CDR2 SASEGT, per germline. With 1 base removed from V and 12 bases from J, the gap between germline ends came to 12 bases. The CDR3 runs 13 residues. Written as DNA, the CDR3 is TGTGCCAGCAGTGAAGACAGGGATTCAGAACTGTTTTTT. Translating it yields CASSEDRDSELFF.

The chain uses TRBV5-6 and TRBJ1-6, with D possibly being TRBD1 (5 bases). CDR1 and CDR2 (germline): SGHDT, YYEEEE. V lost 0 bases and J 7 bases, leaving 14 bases between the germline ends. This CDR3 has 16 amino acids. CDR3: CASSLGQGQANSPLHF. The CDR3 DNA reads TGTGCCAGCAGCTTGGGTCAGGGCCAAGCAAATTCACCCCTCCACTTT. The whole variable domain, remainder taken from reference TRBV5-6 and TRBJ1-6, is DAGVTQSPTHLIKTRGQQVTLRCSPKSGHDTVSWYQQALGQGPQFIFQYYEEEERQRGNFPDRFSGHQFPNYSSELNVNALLLGDSALYLCASSLGQGQANSPLHFGNGTRLTVT.

The rearrangement uses TRBV19 and TRBJ1-5, with TRBD1 identical over 7 bases. The germline CDR1 and CDR2 sequences are LNHDA and SQIVND (reference sequence). This CDR3 is built from 14 residues. The ends lost 4 bases at V and 7 bases at J; junction bases unmatched: 7. The CDR3 reads CASSSRQGDQPQHF. CDR3 nucleotide sequence: TGTGCCAGTAGTAGCCGACAGGGAGACCAGCCCCAGCATTTT. Variable domain in full (rest from reference TRBV19 and TRBJ1-5): DGGITQSPKYLFRKEGQNVTLSCEQNLNHDAMYWYRQDPGQGLRLIYYSQIVNDFQKGDIAEGYSVSREKKESFPLTVTSAQKNPTAFYLCASSSRQGDQPQHFGDGTRLSIL.

This clone was observed a single time. V gene TRBV9 combines with J gene TRBJ2-1, with D maybe TRBD2 (6 bases). CDR1 and CDR2 (germline): SGDLS, YYNGEE. V gave up 3 bases and J gave up 0 bases, with 13 bases separating them. This CDR3 region has 16 residues. CDR3 in amino acids: CASSARKGGSYNEQFF. The CDR3, as DNA: TGTGCCAGCAGCGCCCGGAAGGGAGGCTCCTACAATGAGCAGTTCTTC.

A single count supports this clone. The chain couples TRBV5-1 to TRBJ2-7, with a possible D match to TRBD2 (5 bases). The CDR3 length is 16 residues. The germline CDR1 and CDR2 sequences are SGHRS and YFSETQ. The V and J ends lost 1 base and 3 bases respectively, with 17 bases between them. CDR3 amino acids: CASSLLGRVPHYEQYF. Written as DNA, the CDR3 is TGCGCCAGCAGCTTGTTAGGGCGGGTACCACACTACGAGCAGTACTTC.

The CDR3 bases are TGTGCCAGCAGCCCAGGGGTGACGTGGAACACTGAAGCTTTCTTT. Encoded protein: CASSPGVTWNTEAFF. The genes are TRBV7-4 and TRBJ1-1, with a tentative D call TRBD1 (6 bases). CDR1 is SGHVT, CDR2 SQSDAQ, per germline. V lost 5 bases and J 1 base, leaving 14 bases between the germline ends. CDR3 length equals 15 residues.

The chain uses TRBV4-1 and TRBJ2-2, with 12 bases aligning to TRBD2. CDR3 length: 21 residues. Trimming removed 0 bases from V and 0 bases from J; junction bases left unmatched: 11. Germline lookup yields CDR1 MGHRA and CDR2 YSYEKL. CDR3 in amino acids: CASSQEGRLAGACANTGELFF. CDR3 in DNA: TGCGCCAGCAGCCAAGAAGGGAGACTAGCGGGGGCATGCGCGAACACCGGGGAGCTGTTTTTT.

V is TRBV10-3 and J is TRBJ1-4; D gene ambiguous. Trimming took 0 bases from V and 4 from J, leaving 15 bases between them. This CDR3 is 17 amino acids long. Germline assignment: CDR1 ENHRY and CDR2 SYGVKD. As DNA, the CDR3 is TGTGCCATCAGTGAGTCTTGGATGAGGGCAGATAATGAAAAACTGTTTTTT. This codes for CAISESWMRADNEKLFF.

V and J are TRBV25-1 and TRBJ1-1; D may be TRBD1 (5 bases). Germline V gene data show CDR1 as MGHDK and CDR2 as SYGVNS. V gave up 5 bases and J gave up 0 bases, with 19 bases separating them. The CDR3 loop spans 17 amino acids. For the CDR3, the DNA is TGTGCCAGCAGTAACGGGGGTCAGCTAATCATGAACACTGAAGCTTTCTTT. It encodes CASSNGGQLIMNTEAFF.

The chain is built from TRBV2 and TRBJ2-3; 13 positions match TRBD2. The CDR3 spans 15 residues. V lost 9 bases and J lost 0; bases outside the gene matches: 3. Per the germline V gene, CDR1 is SNHLY and CDR2 is FYNNEI. The CDR3 nucleotides read TGTGCCAGGACTAGCGGGGGGTCTAGCACAGATACGCAGTATTTT. The encoded protein is CARTSGGSSTDTQYF.

The J gene is TRBJ1-6, the V gene TRBV30; D remains unclear. The CDR3 covers 14 residues. Germline-derived CDR1 and CDR2 are GTSNPN and SVGIG (reference sequence). The V end lost 0 bases, the J end lost 8 bases, and 11 bases lay between the germline ends. CDR3 sequence reads: CAWSVEQLDSPLHF. In DNA form, the CDR3 reads TGTGCCTGGAGTGTAGAACAGCTGGATTCACCCCTCCACTTT.

V and J are TRBV27 and TRBJ1-2; 7 positions match TRBD1. Germline V gene lookup returns CDR1 MNHEY and CDR2 SMNVEV (reference sequence). This CDR3 is built from 14 residues. The J segment lost 6 bases and the V segment lost 4 bases, leaving 8 bases of the junction unmatched. The chain's CDR3 is CASSSDRQVDGYTF. In DNA, the CDR3 is TGTGCCAGCAGTTCGGACAGGCAGGTAGATGGCTACACCTTC.

The V and J genes are TRBV15 and TRBJ2-5; D is unclear. Germline-derived CDR1 and CDR2 are LNHNV and YYDKDF (reference sequence). This CDR3 has 14 residues. The germline V and J ends were trimmed by 1 base and 2 bases, with 8 bases remaining between them. CDR3 region: CATSRGLEQETQYF. CDR3 DNA sequence: TGTGCCACCAGCAGAGGACTTGAACAAGAGACCCAGTACTTC.

V usage is TRBV7-9 and J usage is TRBJ1-2; possible D gene TRBD1, 5 bases. The CDR3 totals 14 residues. Germline V gene sequence: CDR1 SEHNR, CDR2 FQNEAQ (reference sequence). V lost 4 bases to trimming and J lost 2 bases, with 11 bases between them. This CDR3 is CASSSGLTNYGYTF. The DNA of the CDR3 is TGTGCCAGCAGCTCGGGACTGACGAACTATGGCTACACCTTC.

The V gene is TRBV5-1, the J gene TRBJ2-5, with 7 bases aligning to TRBD1. This CDR3 spans 16 amino acids. Trimming removed 3 bases from V and 4 bases from J; junction bases left unmatched: 12. Germline lookup yields CDR1 SGHRS and CDR2 YFSETQ. The CDR3 region has the DNA TGCGCCAGCAGCTCCCCCGGAAAACGACAGGGAGAGACCCAGTACTTC. Translation gives CASSSPGKRQGETQYF.

The rearrangement links TRBV6-5 to TRBJ2-5, with a possible D match to TRBD1 (6 bases). Germline V gene data show CDR1 as MNHEY and CDR2 as SVGAGI. The CDR3 covers 14 residues. The V and J ends lost 4 bases and 1 base respectively, with 10 bases between them. This chain's CDR3 is CASSSYRAQETQYF. CDR3 nucleotide sequence: TGTGCCAGCAGTTCATACAGGGCCCAAGAGACCCAGTACTTC.